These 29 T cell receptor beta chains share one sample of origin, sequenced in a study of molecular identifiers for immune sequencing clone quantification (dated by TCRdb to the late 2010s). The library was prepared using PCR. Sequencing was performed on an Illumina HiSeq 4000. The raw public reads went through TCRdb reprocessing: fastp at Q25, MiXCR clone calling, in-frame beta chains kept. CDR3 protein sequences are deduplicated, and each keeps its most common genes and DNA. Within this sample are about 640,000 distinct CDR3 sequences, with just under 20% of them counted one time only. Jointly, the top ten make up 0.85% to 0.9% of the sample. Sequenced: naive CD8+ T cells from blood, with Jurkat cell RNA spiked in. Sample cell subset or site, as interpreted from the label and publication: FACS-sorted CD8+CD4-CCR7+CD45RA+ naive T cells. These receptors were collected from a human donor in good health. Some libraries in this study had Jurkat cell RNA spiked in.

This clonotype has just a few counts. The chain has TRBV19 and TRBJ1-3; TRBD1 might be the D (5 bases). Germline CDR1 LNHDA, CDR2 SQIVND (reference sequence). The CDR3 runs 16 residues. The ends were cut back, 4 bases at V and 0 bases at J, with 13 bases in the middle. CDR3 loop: CASSNPTVNSGNTIYF. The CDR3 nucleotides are TGTGCCAGTAGTAACCCGACAGTGAACTCTGGAAACACCATATATTTT.

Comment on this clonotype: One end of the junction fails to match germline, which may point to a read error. In nucleotides, the CDR3 is TGCAGCGTAGTCGAGCAGGGGGGGGAGCAGTGCTTC. It is translated as CSVVEQGGEQCF. This chain connects TRBV29-1 to TRBJ2-7, with D tentatively TRBD1 or TRBD2 (7 bases each). The V gene's germline CDR1 is SQVTM and CDR2 ANQGSEA. The CDR3 length is 12 residues.

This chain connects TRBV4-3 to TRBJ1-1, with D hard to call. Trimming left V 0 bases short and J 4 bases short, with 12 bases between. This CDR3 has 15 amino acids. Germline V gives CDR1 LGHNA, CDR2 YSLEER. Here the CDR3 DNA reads TGCGCCAGCAGCCAAGATCTGGGTGGCGTCACTGAAGCTTTCTTT. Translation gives CASSQDLGGVTEAFF.

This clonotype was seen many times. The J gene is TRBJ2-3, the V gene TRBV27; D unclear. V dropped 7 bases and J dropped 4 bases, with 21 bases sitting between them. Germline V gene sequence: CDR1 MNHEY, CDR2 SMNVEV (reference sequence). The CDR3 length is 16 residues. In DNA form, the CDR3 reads TGTGCCAGCACCTCAACGACTGTATCAGGCCCAGATACGCAGTATTTT. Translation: CASTSTTVSGPDTQYF.

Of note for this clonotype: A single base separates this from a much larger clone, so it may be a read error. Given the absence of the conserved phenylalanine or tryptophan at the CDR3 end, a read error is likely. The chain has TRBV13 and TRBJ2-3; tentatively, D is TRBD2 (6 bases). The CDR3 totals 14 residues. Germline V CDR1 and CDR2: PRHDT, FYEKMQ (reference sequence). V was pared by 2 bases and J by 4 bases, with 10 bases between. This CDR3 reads CASSLTSSADTQYS. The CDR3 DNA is TGTGCCAGCAGCTTAACTAGCAGCGCAGATACGCAGTATTCT.

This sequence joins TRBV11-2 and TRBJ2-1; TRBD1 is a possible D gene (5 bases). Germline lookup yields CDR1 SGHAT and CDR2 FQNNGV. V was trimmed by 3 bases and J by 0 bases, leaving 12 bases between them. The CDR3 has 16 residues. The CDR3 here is CASSFRTPYSYNEQFF. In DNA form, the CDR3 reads TGTGCCAGCAGCTTCAGGACACCTTACTCCTACAATGAGCAGTTCTTC. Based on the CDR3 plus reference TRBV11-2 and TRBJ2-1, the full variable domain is EAGVAQSPRYKIIEKRQSVAFWCNPISGHATLYWYQQILGQGPKLLIQFQNNGVVDDSQLPKDRFSAERLKGVDSTLKIQPAKLEDSAVYLCASSFRTPYSYNEQFFGPGTRLTVL.

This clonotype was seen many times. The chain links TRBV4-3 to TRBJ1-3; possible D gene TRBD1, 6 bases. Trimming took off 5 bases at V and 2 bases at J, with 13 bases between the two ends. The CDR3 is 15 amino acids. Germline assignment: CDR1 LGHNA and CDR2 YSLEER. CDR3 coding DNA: TGCGCCAGCAGCTCCGGAGGGGGAGCTGGAAACACCATATATTTT. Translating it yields CASSSGGGAGNTIYF.

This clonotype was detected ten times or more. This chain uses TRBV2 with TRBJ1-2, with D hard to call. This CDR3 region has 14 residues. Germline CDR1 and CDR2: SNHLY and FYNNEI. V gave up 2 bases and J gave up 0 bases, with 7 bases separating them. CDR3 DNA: TGTGCCAGCAGTGAATCTGATGCTAACTATGGCTACACCTTC. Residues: CASSESDANYGYTF.

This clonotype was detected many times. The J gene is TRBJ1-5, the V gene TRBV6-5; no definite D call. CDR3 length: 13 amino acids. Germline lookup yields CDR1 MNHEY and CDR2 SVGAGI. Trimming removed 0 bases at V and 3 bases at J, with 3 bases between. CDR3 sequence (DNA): TGTGCCAGCAGTTACTCCCCCAATCAGCCCCAGCATTTT. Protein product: CASSYSPNQPQHF.

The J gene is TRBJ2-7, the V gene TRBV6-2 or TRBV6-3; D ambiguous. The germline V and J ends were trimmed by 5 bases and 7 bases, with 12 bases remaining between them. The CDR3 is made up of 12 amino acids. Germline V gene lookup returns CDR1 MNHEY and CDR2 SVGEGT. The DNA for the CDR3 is TGTGCCAGCAGTCTTCTAACCACGGAGCAGTACTTC. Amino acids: CASSLLTTEQYF.

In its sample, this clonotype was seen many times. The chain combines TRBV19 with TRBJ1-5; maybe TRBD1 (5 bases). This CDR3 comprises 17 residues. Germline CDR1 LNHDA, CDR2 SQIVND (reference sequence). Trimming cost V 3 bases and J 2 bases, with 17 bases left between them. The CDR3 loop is CASSIGLGLGGNQPQHF. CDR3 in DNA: TGTGCCAGTAGTATTGGACTCGGTTTGGGGGGCAATCAGCCCCAGCATTTT.

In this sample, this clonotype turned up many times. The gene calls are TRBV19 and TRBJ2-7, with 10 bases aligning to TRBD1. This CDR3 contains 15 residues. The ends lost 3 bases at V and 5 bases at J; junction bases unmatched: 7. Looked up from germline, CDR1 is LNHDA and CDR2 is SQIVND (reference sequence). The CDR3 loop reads CASSIFPGQGNEQYF. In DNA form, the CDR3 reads TGTGCCAGTAGTATCTTCCCGGGACAGGGGAACGAGCAGTACTTC.

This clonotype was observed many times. The CDR3 DNA follows: TGTGCCACCAGTGAGCTCGACAAAAGGAACTGCGTAAGCAATCAGCCCCAGCATTTT. Protein: CATSELDKRNCVSNQPQHF. The V call is TRBV24-1, the J call TRBJ1-5; no definite D call. The V end was cut by 4 bases, the J end by 1 base, with 22 bases between. Germline assignment: CDR1 KGHDR and CDR2 SFDVKD. This CDR3 has 19 residues.

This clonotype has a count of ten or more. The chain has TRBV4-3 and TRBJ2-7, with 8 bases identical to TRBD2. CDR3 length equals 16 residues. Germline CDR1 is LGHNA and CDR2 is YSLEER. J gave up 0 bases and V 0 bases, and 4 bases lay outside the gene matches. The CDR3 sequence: CASSQDRSGSSYEQYF. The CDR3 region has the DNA TGCGCCAGCAGCCAAGATAGGAGCGGGAGCTCCTACGAGCAGTACTTC.

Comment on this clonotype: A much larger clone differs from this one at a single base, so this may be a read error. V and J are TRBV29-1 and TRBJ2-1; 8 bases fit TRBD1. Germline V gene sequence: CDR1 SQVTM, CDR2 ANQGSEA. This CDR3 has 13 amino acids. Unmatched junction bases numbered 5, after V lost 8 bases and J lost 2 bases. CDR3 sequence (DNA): TGCAGCATGAGACAGGGGACCTACAATGAGCAGTTCTTC. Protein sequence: CSMRQGTYNEQFF.

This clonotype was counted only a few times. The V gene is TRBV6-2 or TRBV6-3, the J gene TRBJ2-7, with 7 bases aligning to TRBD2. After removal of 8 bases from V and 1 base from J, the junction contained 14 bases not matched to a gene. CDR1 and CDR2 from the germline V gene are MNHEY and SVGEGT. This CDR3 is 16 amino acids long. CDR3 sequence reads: CASPLSGEGSSYEQYF. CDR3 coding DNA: TGTGCCAGCCCGCTATCGGGGGAGGGGAGTTCCTACGAGCAGTACTTC.

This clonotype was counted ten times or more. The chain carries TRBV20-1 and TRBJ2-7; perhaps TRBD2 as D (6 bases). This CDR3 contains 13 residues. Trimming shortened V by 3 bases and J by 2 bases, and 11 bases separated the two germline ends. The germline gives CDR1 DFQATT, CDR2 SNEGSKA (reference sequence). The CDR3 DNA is TGCAGTGCTAGCGCGGGGCGGACCTACGAGCAGTACTTC. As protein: CSASAGRTYEQYF.

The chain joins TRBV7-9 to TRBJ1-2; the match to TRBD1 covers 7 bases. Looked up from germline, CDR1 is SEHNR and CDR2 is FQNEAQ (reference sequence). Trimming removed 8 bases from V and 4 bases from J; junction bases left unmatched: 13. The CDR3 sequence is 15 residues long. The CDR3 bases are TGTGCCAGCGGCCCCGAGGGGACAGCGATCTATGGCTACACCTTC. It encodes CASGPEGTAIYGYTF.

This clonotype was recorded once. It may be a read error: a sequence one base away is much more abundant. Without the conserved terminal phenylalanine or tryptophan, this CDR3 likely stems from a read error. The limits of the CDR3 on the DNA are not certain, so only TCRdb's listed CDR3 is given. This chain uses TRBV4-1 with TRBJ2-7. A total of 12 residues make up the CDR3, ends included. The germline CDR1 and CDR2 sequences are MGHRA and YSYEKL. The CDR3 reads CASSRNDGSRYL.

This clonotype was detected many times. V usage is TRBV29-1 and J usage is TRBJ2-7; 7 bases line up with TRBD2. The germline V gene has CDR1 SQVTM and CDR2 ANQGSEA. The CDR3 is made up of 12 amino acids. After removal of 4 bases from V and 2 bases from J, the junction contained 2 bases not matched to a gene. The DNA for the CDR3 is TGCAGCGTTGTTAGCGGGCCCTACGAGCAGTACTTC. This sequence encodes CSVVSGPYEQYF.

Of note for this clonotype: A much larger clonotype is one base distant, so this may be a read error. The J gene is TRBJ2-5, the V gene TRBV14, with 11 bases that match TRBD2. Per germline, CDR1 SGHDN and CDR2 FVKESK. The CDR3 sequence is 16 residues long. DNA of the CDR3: TGTGCCGGCAGCCAAGGACTAGCGGGTTACCAAGAGACCCAGTACTTC. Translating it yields CAGSQGLAGYQETQYF.

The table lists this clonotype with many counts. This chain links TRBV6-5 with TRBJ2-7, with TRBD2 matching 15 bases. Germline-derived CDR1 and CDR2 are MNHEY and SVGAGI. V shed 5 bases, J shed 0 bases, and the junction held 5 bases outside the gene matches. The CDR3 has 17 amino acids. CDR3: CASSQGLAGGNSYEQYF. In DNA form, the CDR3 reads TGTGCCAGCAGTCAGGGACTAGCGGGAGGAAACTCCTACGAGCAGTACTTC.

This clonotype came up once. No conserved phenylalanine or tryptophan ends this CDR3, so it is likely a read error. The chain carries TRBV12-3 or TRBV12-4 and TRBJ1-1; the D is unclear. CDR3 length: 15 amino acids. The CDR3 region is CAGSLDRIMNTEAFL. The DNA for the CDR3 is TGTGCCGGCAGTTTAGACCGAATCATGAACACTGAAGCTTTCCTT.

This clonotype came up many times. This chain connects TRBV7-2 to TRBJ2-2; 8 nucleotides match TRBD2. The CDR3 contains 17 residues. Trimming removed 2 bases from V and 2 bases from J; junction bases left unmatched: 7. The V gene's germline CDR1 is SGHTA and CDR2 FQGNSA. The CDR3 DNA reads TGTGCCAGCAGCTTAATCCCTAGCGGGTATAACACCGGGGAGCTGTTTTTT. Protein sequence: CASSLIPSGYNTGELFF. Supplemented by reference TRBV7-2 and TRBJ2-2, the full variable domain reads GAGVSQSPSNKVTEKGKDVELRCDPISGHTALYWYRQSLGQGLEFLIYFQGNSAPDKSGLPSDRFSAERTGGSVSTLTIQRTQQEDSAVYLCASSLIPSGYNTGELFFGEGSRLTVL.

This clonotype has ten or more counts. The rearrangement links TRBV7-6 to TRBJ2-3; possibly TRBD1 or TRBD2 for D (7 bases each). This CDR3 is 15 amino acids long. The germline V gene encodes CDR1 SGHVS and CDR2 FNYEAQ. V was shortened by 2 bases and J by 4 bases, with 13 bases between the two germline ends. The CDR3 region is CASSLFSGGADTQYF. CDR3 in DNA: TGTGCCAGCAGCTTATTCTCAGGGGGGGCAGATACGCAGTATTTT.

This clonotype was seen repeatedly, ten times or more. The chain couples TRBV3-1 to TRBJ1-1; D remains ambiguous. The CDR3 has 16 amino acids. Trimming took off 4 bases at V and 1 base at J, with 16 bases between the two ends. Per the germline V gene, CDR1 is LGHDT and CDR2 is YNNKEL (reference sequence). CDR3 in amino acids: CASSPPGSGGNTEAFF. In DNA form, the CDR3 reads TGTGCCAGCAGCCCGCCCGGGTCGGGAGGGAACACTGAAGCTTTCTTT.

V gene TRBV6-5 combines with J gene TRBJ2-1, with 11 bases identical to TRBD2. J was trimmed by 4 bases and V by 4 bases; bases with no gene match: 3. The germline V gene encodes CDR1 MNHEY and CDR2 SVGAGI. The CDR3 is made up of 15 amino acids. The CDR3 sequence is CASSLTSGTYNEQFF. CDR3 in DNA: TGTGCCAGCAGTTTGACTAGCGGGACGTACAATGAGCAGTTCTTC.

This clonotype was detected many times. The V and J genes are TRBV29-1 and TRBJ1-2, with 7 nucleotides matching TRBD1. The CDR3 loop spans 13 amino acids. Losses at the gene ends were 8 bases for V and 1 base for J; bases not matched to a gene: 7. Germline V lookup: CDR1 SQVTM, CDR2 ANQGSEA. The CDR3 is CSYRDRVNYGYTF. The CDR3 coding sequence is TGCAGCTACCGGGACAGAGTTAACTATGGCTACACCTTC.

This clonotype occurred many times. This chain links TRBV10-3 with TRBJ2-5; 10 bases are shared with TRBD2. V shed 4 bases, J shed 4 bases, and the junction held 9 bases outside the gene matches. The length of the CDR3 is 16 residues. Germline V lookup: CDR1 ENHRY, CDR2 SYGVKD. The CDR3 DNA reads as TGTGCCATCAGTGCCCTAGCGGGAGACTTTGTAGAGACCCAGTACTTC. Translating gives CAISALAGDFVETQYF.